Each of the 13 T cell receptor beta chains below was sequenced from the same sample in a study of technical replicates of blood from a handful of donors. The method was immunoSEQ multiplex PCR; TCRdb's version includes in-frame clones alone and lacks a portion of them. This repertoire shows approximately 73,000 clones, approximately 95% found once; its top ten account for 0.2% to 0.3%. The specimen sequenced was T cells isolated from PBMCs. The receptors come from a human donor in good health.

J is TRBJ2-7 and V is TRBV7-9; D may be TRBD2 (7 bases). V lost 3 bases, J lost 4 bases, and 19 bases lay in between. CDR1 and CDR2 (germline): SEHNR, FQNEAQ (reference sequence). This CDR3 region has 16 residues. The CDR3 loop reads CASSFGGAGTSYEQYF. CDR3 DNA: TGTGCCAGCAGCTTTGGGGGGGCAGGTACTTCTTACGAGCAGTACTTC.

The CDR3 region is CATSRDTDITKNTPYEQYF. The CDR3 DNA is TGTGCCACCAGCAGAGATACGGACATTACCAAAAACACGCCCTACGAGCAGTACTTC. V is TRBV15 and J is TRBJ2-7, with D possibly being TRBD1 (5 bases). V lost 0 bases, J lost 2 bases, and 23 bases lay in between. The CDR3 spans 19 residues. Germline V CDR1 and CDR2: LNHNV, YYDKDF (reference sequence).

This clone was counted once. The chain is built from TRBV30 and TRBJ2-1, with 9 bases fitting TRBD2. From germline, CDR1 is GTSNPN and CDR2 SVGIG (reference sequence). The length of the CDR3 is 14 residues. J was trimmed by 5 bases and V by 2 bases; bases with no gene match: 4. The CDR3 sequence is CAWSLAGGDNEQFF. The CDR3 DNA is TGTGCCTGGAGTCTGGCGGGGGGGGACAATGAGCAGTTCTTC. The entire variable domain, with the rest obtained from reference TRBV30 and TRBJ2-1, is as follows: SQTIHQWPATLVQPVGSPLSLECTVEGTSNPNLYWYRQAAGRGLQLLFYSVGIGQISSEVPQNLSASRPQDRQFILSSKKLLLSDSGFYLCAWSLAGGDNEQFFGPGTRLTVL.

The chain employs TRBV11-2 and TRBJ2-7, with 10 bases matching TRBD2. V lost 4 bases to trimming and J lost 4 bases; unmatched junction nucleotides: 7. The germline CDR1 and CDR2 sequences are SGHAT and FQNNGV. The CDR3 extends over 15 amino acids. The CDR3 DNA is TGTGCCAGCAGCTCTTATAGCGGGAGGAGTTACGAGCAGTACTTC. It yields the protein CASSSYSGRSYEQYF.

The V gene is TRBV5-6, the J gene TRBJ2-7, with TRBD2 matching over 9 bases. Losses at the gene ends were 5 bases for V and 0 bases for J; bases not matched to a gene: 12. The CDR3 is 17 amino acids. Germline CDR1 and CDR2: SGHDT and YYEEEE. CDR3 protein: CASSLRGSGRSSYEQYF. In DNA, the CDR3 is TGTGCCAGCAGTCTTCGTGGTAGCGGGAGAAGCTCCTACGAGCAGTACTTC. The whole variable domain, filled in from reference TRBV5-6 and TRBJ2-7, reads DAGVTQSPTHLIKTRGQQVTLRCSPKSGHDTVSWYQQALGQGPQFIFQYYEEEERQRGNFPDRFSGHQFPNYSSELNVNALLLGDSALYLCASSLRGSGRSSYEQYFGPGTRLTVT.

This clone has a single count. CDR3 DNA sequence: TGCAGCGTTGAATTCCAGGGGAACACTGAAGCTTTCTTT. Encoded protein: CSVEFQGNTEAFF. The chain couples TRBV29-1 to TRBJ1-1, with a tentative D call TRBD1 (5 bases). The V end lost 2 bases, the J end lost 1 base, and 8 bases lay between the germline ends. CDR3 length: 13 amino acids. The germline CDR1 and CDR2 sequences are SQVTM and ANQGSEA.

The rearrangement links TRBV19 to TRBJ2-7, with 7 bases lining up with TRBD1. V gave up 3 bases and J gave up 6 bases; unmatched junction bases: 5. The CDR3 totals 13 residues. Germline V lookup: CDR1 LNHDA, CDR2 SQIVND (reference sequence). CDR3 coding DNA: TGTGCCAGTAGTATTCTCTCAGGGGGCGAGCAGTACTTC. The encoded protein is CASSILSGGEQYF.

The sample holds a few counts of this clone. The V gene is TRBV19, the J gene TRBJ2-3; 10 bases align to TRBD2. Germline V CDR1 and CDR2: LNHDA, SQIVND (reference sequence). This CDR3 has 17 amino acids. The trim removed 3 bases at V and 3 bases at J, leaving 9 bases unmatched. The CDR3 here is CASSILSSGGPTDTQYF. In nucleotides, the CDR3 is TGTGCCAGTAGTATCCTATCTAGCGGGGGTCCGACAGATACGCAGTATTTT.

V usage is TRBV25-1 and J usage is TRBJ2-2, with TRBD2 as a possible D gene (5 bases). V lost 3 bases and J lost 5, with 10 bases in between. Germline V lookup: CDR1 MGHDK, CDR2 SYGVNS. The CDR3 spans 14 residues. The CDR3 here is CASSELTSTGELFF. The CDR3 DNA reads TGTGCCAGCAGTGAGCTTACTAGTACCGGGGAGCTGTTTTTT.

CDR3 residues: CASSYRLGGLYF. CDR3 DNA: TGTGCCAGCAGCTACCGACTGGGGGGTTTATATTTT. The chain links TRBV11-3 to TRBJ2-3; tentatively, D is TRBD2 (6 bases). The CDR3 consists of 12 residues. The V gene's germline CDR1 is SGHNT and CDR2 YENEEA. The germline V and J ends were trimmed by 4 bases and 15 bases, with 17 bases remaining between them.

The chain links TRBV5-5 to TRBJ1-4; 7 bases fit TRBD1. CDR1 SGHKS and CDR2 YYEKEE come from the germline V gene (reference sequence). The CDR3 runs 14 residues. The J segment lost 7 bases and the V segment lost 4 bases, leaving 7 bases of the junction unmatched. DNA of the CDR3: TGTGCCAGCAGCCCTCGACAGGGAGGTGAAAAACTGTTTTTT. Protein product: CASSPRQGGEKLFF.

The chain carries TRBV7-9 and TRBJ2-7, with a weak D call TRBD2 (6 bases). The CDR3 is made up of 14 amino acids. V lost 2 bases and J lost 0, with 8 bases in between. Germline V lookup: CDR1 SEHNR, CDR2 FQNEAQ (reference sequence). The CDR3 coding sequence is TGTGCCAGCAGCTTAAGGGGAGGCTCCTACGAGCAGTACTTC. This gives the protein CASSLRGGSYEQYF.

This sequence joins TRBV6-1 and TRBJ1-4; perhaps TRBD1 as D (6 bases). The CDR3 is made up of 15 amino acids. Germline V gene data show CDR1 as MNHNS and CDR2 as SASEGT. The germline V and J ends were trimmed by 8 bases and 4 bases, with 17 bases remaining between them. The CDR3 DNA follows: TGTGCCAGCCTGACAGGACAGTCGGTTAATGAAAAACTGTTTTTT. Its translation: CASLTGQSVNEKLFF.